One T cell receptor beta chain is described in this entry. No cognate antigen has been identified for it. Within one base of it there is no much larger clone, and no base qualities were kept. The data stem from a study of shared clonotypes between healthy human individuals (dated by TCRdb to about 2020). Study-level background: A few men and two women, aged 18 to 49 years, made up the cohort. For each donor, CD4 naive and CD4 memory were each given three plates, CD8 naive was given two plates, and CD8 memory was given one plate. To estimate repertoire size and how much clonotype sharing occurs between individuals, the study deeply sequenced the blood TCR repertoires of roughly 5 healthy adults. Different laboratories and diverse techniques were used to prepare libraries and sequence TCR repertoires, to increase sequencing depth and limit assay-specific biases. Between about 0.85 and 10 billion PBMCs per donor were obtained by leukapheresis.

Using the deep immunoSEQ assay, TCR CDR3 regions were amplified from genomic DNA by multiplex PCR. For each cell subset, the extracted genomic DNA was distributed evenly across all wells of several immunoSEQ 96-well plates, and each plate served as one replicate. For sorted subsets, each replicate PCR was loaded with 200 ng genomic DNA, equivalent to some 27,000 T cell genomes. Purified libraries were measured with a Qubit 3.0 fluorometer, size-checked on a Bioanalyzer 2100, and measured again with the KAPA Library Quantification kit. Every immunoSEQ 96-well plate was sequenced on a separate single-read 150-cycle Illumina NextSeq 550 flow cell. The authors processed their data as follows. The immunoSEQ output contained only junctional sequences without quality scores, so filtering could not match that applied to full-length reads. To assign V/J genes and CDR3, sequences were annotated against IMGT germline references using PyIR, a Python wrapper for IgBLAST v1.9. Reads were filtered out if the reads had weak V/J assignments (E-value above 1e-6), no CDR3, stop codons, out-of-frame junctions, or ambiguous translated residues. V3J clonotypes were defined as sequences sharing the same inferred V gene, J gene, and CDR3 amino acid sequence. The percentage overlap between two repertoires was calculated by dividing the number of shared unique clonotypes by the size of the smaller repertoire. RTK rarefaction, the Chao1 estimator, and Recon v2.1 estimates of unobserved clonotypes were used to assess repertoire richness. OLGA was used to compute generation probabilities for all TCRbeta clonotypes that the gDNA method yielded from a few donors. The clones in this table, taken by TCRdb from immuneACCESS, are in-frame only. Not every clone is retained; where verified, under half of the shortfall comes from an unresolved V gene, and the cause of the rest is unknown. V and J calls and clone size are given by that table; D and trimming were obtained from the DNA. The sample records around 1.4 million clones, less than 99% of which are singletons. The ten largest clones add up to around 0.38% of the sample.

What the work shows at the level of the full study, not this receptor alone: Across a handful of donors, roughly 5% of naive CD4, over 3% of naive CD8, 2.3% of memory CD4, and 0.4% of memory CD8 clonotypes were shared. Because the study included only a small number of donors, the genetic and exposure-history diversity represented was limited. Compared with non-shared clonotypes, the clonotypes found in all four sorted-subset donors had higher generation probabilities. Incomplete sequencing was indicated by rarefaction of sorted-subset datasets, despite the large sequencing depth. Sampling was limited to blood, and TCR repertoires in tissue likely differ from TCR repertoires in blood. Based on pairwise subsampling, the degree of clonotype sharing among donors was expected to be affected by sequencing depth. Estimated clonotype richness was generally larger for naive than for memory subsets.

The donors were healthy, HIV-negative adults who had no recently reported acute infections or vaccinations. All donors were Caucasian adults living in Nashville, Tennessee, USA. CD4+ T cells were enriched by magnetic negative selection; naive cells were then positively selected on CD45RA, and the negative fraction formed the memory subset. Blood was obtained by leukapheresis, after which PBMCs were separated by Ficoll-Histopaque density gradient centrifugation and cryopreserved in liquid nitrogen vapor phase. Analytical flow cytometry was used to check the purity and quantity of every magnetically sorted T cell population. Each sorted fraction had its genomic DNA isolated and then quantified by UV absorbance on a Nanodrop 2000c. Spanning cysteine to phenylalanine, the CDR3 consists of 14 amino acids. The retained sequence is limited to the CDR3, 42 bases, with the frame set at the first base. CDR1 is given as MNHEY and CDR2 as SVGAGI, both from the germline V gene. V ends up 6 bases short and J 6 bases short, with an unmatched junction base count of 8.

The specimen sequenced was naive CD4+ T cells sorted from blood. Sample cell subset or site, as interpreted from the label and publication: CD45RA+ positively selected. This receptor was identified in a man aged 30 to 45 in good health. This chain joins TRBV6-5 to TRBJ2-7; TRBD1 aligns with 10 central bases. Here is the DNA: TGTGCCAGCAGCGTCCGGGACAGGGGTATCGAGCAGTACTTC. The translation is CASSVRDRGIEQYF.